This is a list of T cell receptor beta chains from one sample in a study of blood T cell repertoires in COVID-19. The repertoire was sequenced with immunoSEQ multiplex PCR; TCRdb's copy has only in-frame clones and lacks some. The sample yields 60,000 to 80,000 clones, about 87% seen once. The sample taken for sequencing was peripheral blood. Receptors originate from a woman between 65 and 79 years old with acute or convalescent COVID-19. Both conserved end residues are part of each CDR3. D genes are given only for firm matches. Not all rows give a size; the values are once, few, many and, for expanded clones, a class.

TRBV7-9,.,TRBJ1-1,.,TGTGCCAGCAGCCTACGGTCGGGGGGCAAACTAGAAGCTTTCTTT,CASSLRSGGKLEAFF
TRBV10-3,.,TRBJ2-1,.,TGTGCCATCAGCAGGGAGTCGGGGGGACATAACAATGAGCAGTTCTTC,CAISRESGGHNNEQFF
TRBV7-7,medium-sized,TRBJ2-1,.,TGTGCTAGCAGCCCAGAACCAGGATCCTACAATGAGCAGTTCTTC,CASSPEPGSYNEQFF
TRBV7-2,.,TRBJ2-1,.,TGTGCCAGCAGCACCCAGGGGCCCTACAATGAGCAGTTCTTC,CASSTQGPYNEQFF
TRBV11-2,.,TRBJ2-5,TRBD2,TGTGCCAGCAGCCCTAGCGGGAGGAGGGAGACCCAGTACTTC,CASSPSGRRETQYF
TRBV27,.,TRBJ2-2,.,TGTGCCAGCAGACTCGCCGACAGCACCGGGGAGCTGTTTTTT,CASRLADSTGELFF
TRBV5-8,once,TRBJ1-5,TRBD1,TGTGCCAGCAGCGGAGGGACAGTTAGCAATCAGCCCCAGCATTTT,CASSGGTVSNQPQHF
TRBV28,.,TRBJ1-2,.,TGTGCCAGCAGTTTGAGGACTAGGGGGGATGGCTACACCTTC,CASSLRTRGDGYTF
TRBV20-1,.,TRBJ1-5,.,TGCAGTGCTAGTCGGGGTTTAACGTGGGGTAGCAATCAGCCCCAGCATTTT,CSASRGLTWGSNQPQHF
TRBV19,.,TRBJ1-1,TRBD1,TGTGCCAGTAGTCTGGGACAGAAGAACACTGAAGCTTTCTTT,CASSLGQKNTEAFF
TRBV27,.,TRBJ2-3,.,TGTGCCAGCAGTCCCTGGGGGGACACAGATACGCAGTATTTT,CASSPWGDTDTQYF
TRBV9,.,TRBJ2-1,.,TGTGCCAGCAGCGTAGCCCCTGGAAGCGGGCATGAGCAGTTCTTC,CASSVAPGSGHEQFF
TRBV4-1,.,TRBJ2-7,TRBD1,TGCGCCAGCAGTCGATCGGACAGGCGGGACGAGCAGTACTTC,CASSRSDRRDEQYF
TRBV19,.,TRBJ1-5,.,TGTGCCAGTAGTATACTCAGAAACAATCAGCCCCAGCATTTT,CASSILRNNQPQHF
TRBV6-5,.,TRBJ1-1,.,TGTGCCAGCAGTTACCCCCTCTTGGGAGTCAACACTGAAGCTTTCTTT,CASSYPLLGVNTEAFF
TRBV13,.,TRBJ1-3,.,TGTGCCAGCAGTCTGGACAGCAGCTCTGGAAACACCATATATTTT,CASSLDSSSGNTIYF
TRBV5-1,.,TRBJ1-5,.,TGCGCCAGCAGCTTGGCGGGCGGGAGCAATCAGCCCCAGCATTTT,CASSLAGGSNQPQHF